The 28 T cell receptor beta chains below were found in one sample sequenced in a study of blood T cell repertoires in COVID-19. Clones were sequenced by immunoSEQ multiplex PCR, and TCRdb holds only the in-frame ones, with some missing. This table holds about 380,000 clones, 85% to 90% found once. The sequenced sample consisted of PBMCs or T cells enriched from blood (not recorded which). The source is a woman under 30 who had recovered from COVID-19.

The chain employs TRBV27 and TRBJ2-3; the match to TRBD2 covers 14 bases. V lost 6 bases, J lost 6 bases, and 14 bases stayed unmatched. The germline gives CDR1 MNHEY, CDR2 SMNVEV (reference sequence). This CDR3 contains 18 residues. The CDR3 here is CASSQGLAGGPRWDTQYF. CDR3 sequence (DNA): TGTGCCAGCAGCCAAGGACTAGCGGGGGGTCCGAGGTGGGATACGCAGTATTTT.

This clone was counted between two and nine times. CDR3 nucleotides: TGTGCCAGCAGCCAATTTGCCCCGGGACAGGGGGAGGTTGGCTACACCTTC. As protein: CASSQFAPGQGEVGYTF. This rearrangement joins TRBV7-6 to TRBJ1-2; 11 positions match TRBD1. The germline V gene has CDR1 SGHVS and CDR2 FNYEAQ. The CDR3 extends over 17 amino acids. J was trimmed by 7 bases and V by 5 bases; bases with no gene match: 15.

The rearrangement uses TRBV29-1 and TRBJ1-2; no clear D gene. Trimming left V 5 bases short and J 3 bases short, with 13 bases between. This CDR3 is built from 13 residues. In germline, CDR1 is SQVTM, CDR2 ANQGSEA. CDR3: CSVLQLRDYGYTF. For the CDR3, the DNA is TGCAGCGTTCTTCAACTCCGAGACTATGGCTACACCTTC.

The chain combines TRBV21-1 with TRBJ1-3; TRBD1 is taken as the D call from the table, unchecked against the DNA. TRBV21-1 is deemed a pseudogene. This CDR3 is built from 16 residues. The CDR3 DNA sequence: TGTGCCAGCAGCAAAGTGCACAGTTACTCTGGAAACACCATATATTTT. Translation gives CASSKVHSYSGNTIYF.

The CDR3 coding sequence is TGTGCCAGCACTAATCCGAAGAACACTGAAGCTTTCTTT. It specifies CASTNPKNTEAFF. This chain connects TRBV6-5 to TRBJ1-1; no definite D call. Germline V gene sequence: CDR1 MNHEY, CDR2 SVGAGI. V was shortened by 7 bases and J by 1 base, with 10 bases between the two germline ends. The CDR3 runs 13 residues.

This sequence joins TRBV7-9 and TRBJ1-2; 8 bases align to TRBD1. This CDR3 has 17 residues. V lost 5 bases to trimming and J lost 4 bases; unmatched junction nucleotides: 15. Germline CDR1 SEHNR, CDR2 FQNEAQ (reference sequence). CDR3 sequence: CASSGPSGEGQGYGYTF. The CDR3 DNA sequence: TGTGCCAGCAGCGGGCCCTCCGGGGAAGGACAGGGCTATGGCTACACCTTC.

This clone was seen only once. This chain joins TRBV4-1 and TRBJ1-4; D might be TRBD1 (6 bases). Germline CDR1 MGHRA, CDR2 YSYEKL. The CDR3 has 15 amino acids. V dropped 4 bases and J dropped 8 bases, with 17 bases sitting between them. The CDR3 here is CASSLRQALGEKLFF. DNA of the CDR3: TGCGCCAGCAGCCTCAGACAGGCCCTCGGGGAAAAACTGTTTTTT.

The chain has TRBV9 and TRBJ2-7; D might be TRBD1 (6 bases). Trimming took off 5 bases at V and 3 bases at J, with 21 bases between the two ends. The germline gives CDR1 SGDLS, CDR2 YYNGEE. The CDR3 spans 16 residues. CDR3 bases: TGTGCCAGCAGTCCGGATGGGGCAGGGGTATACTACGAGCAGTACTTC. This encodes CASSPDGAGVYYEQYF.

The chain employs TRBV9 and TRBJ1-6, with a tentative D call TRBD1 (6 bases). This CDR3 spans 13 amino acids. Looked up from germline, CDR1 is SGDLS and CDR2 is YYNGEE. The V end lost 4 bases, the J end lost 10 bases, and 12 bases lay between the germline ends. CDR3 sequence (DNA): TGTGCCAGCAGCTTCAGGGGAAAATCACCCCTCCACTTT. Its protein is CASSFRGKSPLHF. The full variable domain, in which reference TRBV9 and TRBJ1-6 provide the parts outside the CDR3, is DSGVTQTPKHLITATGQRVTLRCSPRSGDLSVYWYQQSLDQGLQFLIQYYNGEERAKGNILERFSAQQFPDLHSELNLSSLELGDSALYFCASSFRGKSPLHFGNGTRLTVT.

Details on this clone: The sample holds other DNA sequences that translate to the same CDR3. The genes are TRBV5-1 and TRBJ1-2, with 9 bases that match TRBD1. This CDR3 has 13 residues. Trimming removed 4 bases from V and 3 bases from J; junction bases left unmatched: 1. Germline-derived CDR1 and CDR2 are SGHRS and YFSETQ. The CDR3 region is CASSTGGDYGYTF. The CDR3 coding sequence is TGCGCCAGCAGCACAGGGGGCGACTATGGCTACACCTTC.

The chain joins TRBV19 to TRBJ1-3; TRBD1 aligns across 9 bases. This CDR3 is 14 amino acids long. The V segment lost 3 bases and the J segment 4 bases; nucleotides outside the gene matches: 1. Germline V gives CDR1 LNHDA, CDR2 SQIVND (reference sequence). CDR3 sequence (DNA): TGTGCCAGTAGTATTGGGACAGGGGGAAACACCATATATTTT. Protein sequence: CASSIGTGGNTIYF.

CDR3 bases: TGTGCCTGCTCCCCCCCTCAGGGACTTTCAGGTGAGCAGTTCTTC. Translated: CACSPPQGLSGEQFF. The gene calls are TRBV30 and TRBJ2-1; tentative D call: TRBD2 (6 bases). The CDR3 has 15 residues. The germline V and J ends were trimmed by 6 bases and 9 bases, with 24 bases remaining between them. Germline CDR1 reads GTSNPN; CDR2 reads SVGIG (reference sequence).

The chain couples TRBV5-1 to TRBJ1-1, with 8 bases identical to TRBD1. The CDR3 has 14 residues. CDR1 and CDR2 from the germline V gene are SGHRS and YFSETQ. Trimming took 3 bases from V and 6 from J; bases not matched to a gene: 7. The CDR3 nucleotides are TGCGCCAGCAGCTCAGGCGTGACAGGGGCTGAAGCTTTCTTT. This gives the protein CASSSGVTGAEAFF.

This chain connects TRBV10-1 to TRBJ2-1, with D unclear. Per germline, CDR1 WNHNN and CDR2 SYGVQD (reference sequence). V gave up 3 bases and J gave up 0 bases, with 12 bases separating them. The CDR3 totals 16 residues. The CDR3 loop is CASSDLVGSSYNEQFF. The CDR3 DNA is TGCGCCAGCAGTGATCTTGTCGGGTCCTCCTACAATGAGCAGTTCTTC.

V and J are TRBV11-3 and TRBJ2-2, with TRBD1 identical over 8 bases. This CDR3 contains 15 residues. Germline CDR1 and CDR2: SGHNT and YENEEA. V shed 4 bases, J shed 1 base, and the junction held 2 bases outside the gene matches. The CDR3 nucleotides read TGTGCCAGCAGCTCGGGACAGGTGAACACCGGGGAGCTGTTTTTT. This sequence encodes CASSSGQVNTGELFF.

The V gene is TRBV5-8, the J gene TRBJ1-5; TRBD1 aligns across 9 bases. J gave up 4 bases and V 1 base, and 6 bases lay outside the gene matches. Germline CDR1 SGHTS, CDR2 YDEGEE. CDR3 length: 16 residues. CDR3 residues: CASSLYAGTGNQPQHF. The DNA for the CDR3 is TGTGCCAGCAGCTTGTACGCCGGGACAGGGAATCAGCCCCAGCATTTT.

CDR3 residues: CAWDRDTEAFF. CDR3 nucleotides: TGTGCCTGGGACAGGGACACTGAAGCTTTCTTT. This chain links TRBV30 with TRBJ1-1; 7 bases match TRBD1. Germline V gene sequence: CDR1 GTSNPN, CDR2 SVGIG (reference sequence). J gave up 3 bases and V 5 bases, and 0 bases lay outside the gene matches. CDR3 length: 11 amino acids.

The chain combines TRBV24-1 with TRBJ1-2, with 7 positions matching TRBD1. The ends lost 10 bases at V and 4 bases at J; junction bases unmatched: 5. Per the germline V gene, CDR1 is KGHDR and CDR2 is SFDVKD. This CDR3 has 12 amino acids. The CDR3 DNA reads as TGTGCCACGGGGGACAGAATCTATGGCTACACCTTC. This translates into CATGDRIYGYTF.

The chain combines TRBV28 with TRBJ2-2; maybe TRBD1 (8 bases). The CDR3 has 16 amino acids. Per germline, CDR1 MDHEN and CDR2 SYDVKM. Trimming shortened V by 8 bases and J by 6 bases, and 22 bases separated the two germline ends. CDR3 amino acids: CASDERNRGRAGELFF. In DNA, the CDR3 is TGTGCCAGCGACGAGAGGAACAGGGGGAGGGCCGGGGAGCTGTTTTTT.

This clone occurred once. The rearrangement uses TRBV19 and TRBJ1-6; a possible D gene is TRBD1 (6 bases). The germline V and J ends were trimmed by 5 bases and 9 bases, with 14 bases remaining between them. The V gene's germline CDR1 is LNHDA and CDR2 SQIVND (reference sequence). The CDR3 spans 14 residues. Here the CDR3 DNA reads TGTGCCAGTAGTGCTCAGGGGCAAGGTTCACCCCTCCACTTT. Residues: CASSAQGQGSPLHF.

The chain is built from TRBV7-2 and TRBJ1-2, with TRBD1 matching over 8 bases. Looked up from germline, CDR1 is SGHTA and CDR2 is FQGNSA. Trimming cost V 0 bases and J 8 bases; bases outside gene matches: 8. This CDR3 is 15 amino acids long. This CDR3 is CASSLAGRGQDGYTF. CDR3 coding DNA: TGTGCCAGCAGCTTAGCTGGCAGGGGACAGGACGGCTACACCTTC. Drawing the rest from reference TRBV7-2 and TRBJ1-2, the complete variable domain is GAGVSQSPSNKVTEKGKDVELRCDPISGHTALYWYRQSLGQGLEFLIYFQGNSAPDKSGLPSDRFSAERTGGSVSTLTIQRTQQEDSAVYLCASSLAGRGQDGYTFGSGTRLTVV.

This chain links TRBV9 with TRBJ2-5, with 7 bases fitting TRBD2. CDR1 and CDR2 from the germline V gene are SGDLS and YYNGEE. The length of the CDR3 is 14 residues. The V and J ends lost 6 bases and 4 bases, in that order; junction bases with no gene match: 9. The CDR3 sequence: CASTVGGGRETQYF. Here the CDR3 DNA reads TGTGCCAGCACTGTGGGAGGCGGGAGAGAGACCCAGTACTTC.

The rearrangement uses TRBV11-3 and TRBJ2-7; D ambiguous. The CDR3 spans 14 residues. V lost 5 bases and J lost 3, with 14 bases in between. Germline loops: CDR1 SGHNT, CDR2 YENEEA. CDR3 sequence (DNA): TGTGCCAGCAGCCAGTCGTTCCCGAACTACGAGCAGTACTTC. This encodes CASSQSFPNYEQYF.

The chain has TRBV5-1 and TRBJ2-3, with a weak D call TRBD1 (8 bases). CDR1 is SGHRS and CDR2 is YFSETQ in the germline V gene. This CDR3 has 15 residues. Trimming pared 0 bases from V and 4 bases from J, leaving 12 bases between. The CDR3, as DNA: TGCGCCAGCAGCTTGGGACAGGGGAGGGCAGATACGCAGTATTTT. It yields the protein CASSLGQGRADTQYF.

This sequence joins TRBV2 and TRBJ1-1, with a weak D call TRBD1 (5 bases). CDR1 and CDR2 (germline): SNHLY, FYNNEI. CDR3 length: 12 residues. Trimming took 7 bases from V and 5 from J, leaving 11 bases between them. The DNA of the CDR3 is TGTGCCAGCAAACCCGGGGGGACTGAAGCTTTCTTT. Its translation is CASKPGGTEAFF. Based on the CDR3 plus reference TRBV2 and TRBJ1-1, the full variable domain is EPEVTQTPSHQVTQMGQEVILRCVPISNHLYFYWYRQILGQKVEFLVSFYNNEISEKSEIFDDQFSVERPDGSNFTLKIRSTKLEDSAMYFCASKPGGTEAFFGQGTRLTVV.

The chain combines TRBV5-1 with TRBJ1-6; 9 bases are a match to TRBD1. This CDR3 has 18 residues. Per germline, CDR1 SGHRS and CDR2 YFSETQ. V shed 0 bases and J 7 bases; nucleotides not matched to a gene: 11. CDR3 DNA: TGCGCCAGCAGCTTGGGGACAGGGGAATTTCTCTCCAATTCACCCCTCCACTTT. Translation gives CASSLGTGEFLSNSPLHF.

About this clone itself: Germline and junction disagree at one end, which may indicate a read error. The chain carries TRBV7-7 and TRBJ2-1; 11 nucleotides match TRBD2. The germline CDR1 and CDR2 sequences are SSHAT and FNYEAQ (reference sequence). The CDR3 length is 15 residues. This chain's CDR3 is CASSSRLAGNHEQFF. The CDR3 region has the DNA TGTGCTAGCAGCTCCCGACTAGCGGGAAACCATGAGCAGTTCTTC.

The V gene is TRBV19, the J gene TRBJ1-1, with no clear D. CDR3 length equals 11 residues. CDR1 is LNHDA, CDR2 SQIVND, per germline (reference sequence). V lost 3 bases and J 7 bases, leaving 6 bases between the germline ends. The CDR3 DNA is TGTGCCAGTAGTATGGAGGTTGAAGCTTTCTTT. Translating gives CASSMEVEAFF.